This T cell receptor (beta chain) was retrieved from a study of control samples from healthy donors and cancer patients. Profiling relied on immunoSEQ multiplex PCR, and the TCRdb table lists in-frame clones only, not all of them. The sample yields 96,000 or so clones, approximately 95% seen once. Unmatched junction bases numbered 5, after V lost 3 bases and J lost 4 bases. The CDR3 is 14 amino acids. Per the germline V gene, CDR1 is LNHDA and CDR2 is SQIVND (reference sequence). The genes are TRBV19 and TRBJ1-1, with 7 bases identical to TRBD1. The sequence was collected from a young man in good health. What was sequenced was blood. CDR3 sequence: CASSIQGGFTEAFF. The CDR3 DNA is TGTGCCAGTAGTATCCAAGGGGGCTTCACTGAAGCTTTCTTT.